A single T cell receptor (beta chain) is shown here with its context. Its antigen is still unknown. Within one base of it there is no much larger clone, and no base qualities were kept. The method behind the library was 5' RACE. Sequenced on an Illumina HiSeq 2000. Template switching introduced a universal primer binding site; the final cDNA contained a unique molecular identifier, enabling accurate counting of TCR cDNA molecules. Specific primers in the conserved constant-segment region were used to synthesize first-strand cDNA for TCR alpha and beta chains. To control for contamination, every cDNA library carried two barcodes: a SMART-Mk sample barcode plus Illumina barcodes. Two successive PCR steps introduced TruSeq adapter sequences along with Illumina sample barcodes. The Illumina HiSeq platform was used with custom primers to sequence TCR alpha and beta cDNA libraries. From the authors' description of their analysis: MiGEC processed the raw reads to extract unique molecular identifiers, while MiXCR was used to determine the CDR3 positions. For each individual, recombination models were inferred using an EM algorithm with the repgenHMM and IGoR tools. Shared clonotypes were analyzed with the tcR package in R, and sharing was normalized by the product of cloneset sizes. To study raw recombination free of thymic and clonal selection effects, out-of-frame nonproductive sequences were analyzed. TCRdb ran its own pipeline on the public reads, namely fastp trimming at Q25 and MiXCR clone calling, and kept in-frame beta chains. All rows with the same CDR3 protein become a single entry with the most common DNA and genes. None of the V and J calls come from the authors' own analysis; TCRdb made them. Recorded for this sample are hundreds of thousands of distinct CDR3 sequences; 15% to 20% of them occurred a single time. About 12% of the sample lies in the top ten.

Every donor was a healthy Caucasian. Three pairs of female monozygotic twins, all aged roughly 18 to 29 years, were included in the twin cohort. The RNA used for TCR libraries was isolated from peripheral blood mononuclear cells. Including cysteine and phenylalanine, the CDR3 has 17 amino acids. Just the 51-base CDR3 DNA is kept, in frame starting at base 1. Based on the germline V gene, the CDR1 and CDR2 sequences are SGHAT and FQNNGV. The germline ends are 17 bases apart after V is trimmed by 3 bases and J by 0 bases. The data are from a study of identical twins (dated by TCRdb to the mid-2010s). For the wider study: The study deep-sequenced TCR alpha and beta repertoires from monozygotic twins, unrelated adults of various ages and cord blood to test whether fetal clonotypes persist. To rule out contamination, replicate twin experiments were performed at different times with different library preparation protocols.

The study at large found these results: Zero-insertion analyses could be partly confounded by invariant T cells such as MAIT and iNKT, although diverse VJ usage argued against such confounding for most clonotypes. Excess twin sharing in beta out-of-frame sequences was weaker because fewer shared sequences lowered the signal-to-noise ratio. Because the same donors could not be followed over many years, the conclusions relied on cross-sectional statistical analysis. In monozygotic twins, out-of-frame TCR alpha sharing was systematically underestimated by recombination models, although the models agreed with sharing between unrelated individuals. Abundant cord blood beta clonotypes had fewer insertions, young adult naive repertoires showed a similar but weaker trend, and memory repertoires showed no such trend. Compared with coincidental sharing between unrelated individuals, an excess of low generation-probability sequences was observed among out-of-frame TCR alpha sequences shared between twins.

These data are also associated with another study on T cells expressing NK-cell markers. The second paper states: Three sorted T-cell subsets (CD3+CD56+NKG2C+, CD3+CD56+NKG2C- and CD3+CD56-NKG2C+) from several donors had their TCR beta-chain repertoires profiled. Of the eight sequenced donors, seven were found to be HCMV-seropositive and one was found to be HCMV-seronegative. To restrict sorting to alphabetaTCR-expressing T cells, an anti-gammadeltaTCR antibody was added in several experiments. In roughly 6 donors, the dominant CD3+CD56+NKG2C+ clonotypes were among the top 10 CD8+ clonotypes and accounted for about 1.0-8% of CD8+ T cells. Those dominant clonotypes were again the most abundant among CD3+CD56-NKG2C+ cells in a few donors, at about 28.3-60.1%. It remained unclear whether the expanded NKG2C-expressing T cell clones were specific for HCMV antigens. The eight sequenced donors were randomly selected healthy volunteers, three men and five women. HCMV-specific IgG was detected in serum with a commercial ELISA kit to determine HCMV serostatus. For about 6 donors, bulk peripheral blood T-cell repertoires were additionally sequenced from unsorted PBMC. MIGEC was used to demultiplex reads and group the reads by UMI, and MiTCR was used to assemble and quantify clonotypes. To exclude erroneous sequences, only TCR cDNA sequences supported by at least two reads were retained. The tcR package was used for downstream repertoire analysis, and clonotypes were matched between fractions using CDR3 nucleotide sequence together with V segment. VDJmatch was used to annotate antigen specificity against VDJdb, with one amino acid substitution in CDR3 allowed.

The sequence came from a woman aged 18-30 years in good health. The chain joins TRBV11-2 to TRBJ1-2; a weak D assignment points to TRBD1 (6 bases agree). Material for sequencing was PBMCs. CDR3 loop: CASSLGGRVFANYGYTF. The DNA sequence is given as TGTGCCAGCAGCTTGGGGGGGCGCGTCTTTGCTAACTATGGCTACACCTTC.